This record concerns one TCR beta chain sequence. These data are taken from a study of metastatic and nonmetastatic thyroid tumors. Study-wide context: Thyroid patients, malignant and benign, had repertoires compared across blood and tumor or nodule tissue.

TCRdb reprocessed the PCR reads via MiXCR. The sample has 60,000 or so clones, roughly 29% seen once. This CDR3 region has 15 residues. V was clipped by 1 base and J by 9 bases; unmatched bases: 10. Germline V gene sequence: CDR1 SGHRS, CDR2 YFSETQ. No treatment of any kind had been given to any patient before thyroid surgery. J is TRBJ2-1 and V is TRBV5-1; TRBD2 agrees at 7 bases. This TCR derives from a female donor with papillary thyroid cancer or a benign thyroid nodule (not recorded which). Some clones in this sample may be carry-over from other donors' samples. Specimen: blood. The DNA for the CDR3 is TGCGCCAGCAGCTTGCGTGGCGGGAGTGATTCTGAGCAGTTCTTC. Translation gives CASSLRGGSDSEQFF.